This T cell receptor beta chain was observed in a study of Tregs in tolerant kidney transplant recipients. Generated by immunoSEQ multiplex PCR, the TCRdb table keeps only in-frame clones and is missing some. The sample contains about 66,000 clones, roughly 92% of which appear only once. This CDR3 region has 18 residues. J was trimmed by 1 base and V by 2 bases; bases with no gene match: 13. Germline CDR1 and CDR2: MNHEY and SMNVEV (reference sequence). Sample: CD8+ T cells from blood, taken before the transplant. The chain joins TRBV27 to TRBJ2-5; 7 nucleotides line up with TRBD1. The clonotype originates from a human donor who received a combined kidney and bone marrow transplant. CDR3 sequence (DNA): TGTGCCAGCAGTTTAGTGATTAAGGGGGCTTGGGTCCAAGAGACCCAGTACTTC. This gives the protein CASSLVIKGAWVQETQYF.